The 26 T cell receptor beta chains listed next were all sequenced from one sample in a study of blood T cell repertoires in COVID-19. The repertoire was sequenced with immunoSEQ multiplex PCR; TCRdb's copy has only in-frame clones and lacks some. The sample lists roughly 71,000 clones, roughly 84% occurring once. The material sequenced was peripheral blood. The source of these receptors is a man between 50 and 59 years old with active COVID-19.

This clone appeared a few times. The chain is built from TRBV2 and TRBJ2-7; no clear D gene. The CDR3 covers 11 residues. V shed 6 bases and J shed 3 bases, with 6 bases lying between them. CDR1 is SNHLY, CDR2 FYNNEI, per germline. CDR3 protein: CASRVYYEQYF. As DNA, the CDR3 is TGTGCCAGCAGGGTCTACTACGAGCAGTACTTC.

V is TRBV6-5 and J is TRBJ1-6, with D possibly being TRBD1 (5 bases). V lost 8 bases and J 8 bases, leaving 16 bases between the germline ends. The CDR3 is made up of 14 amino acids. The germline gives CDR1 MNHEY, CDR2 SVGAGI. The CDR3 is CASGGVQGYSPLHF. The CDR3 nucleotides read TGTGCCAGCGGGGGGGTGCAGGGTTATTCACCCCTCCACTTT.

This clone was found a few times. The V call is TRBV2, the J call TRBJ1-5; tentatively, D is TRBD1 (5 bases). The CDR3 has 14 amino acids. Germline loops: CDR1 SNHLY, CDR2 FYNNEI. The V and J ends lost 3 bases and 6 bases respectively, with 12 bases between them. Written as DNA, the CDR3 is TGTGCCAGCAGTGATCTCAGGGAGGCTCAGCCCCAGCATTTT. Residues: CASSDLREAQPQHF.

The V gene is TRBV18, the J gene TRBJ2-6; TRBD1 matches 8 bases. The germline CDR1 and CDR2 sequences are KGHSH and LQKENI. V gave up 2 bases and J gave up 0 bases; unmatched junction bases: 6. The CDR3 is made up of 18 amino acids. Written as DNA, the CDR3 is TGTGCCAGCTCACCAACGGGACAGGCCCTCTCTGGGGCCAACGTCCTGACTTTC. Encoded protein: CASSPTGQALSGANVLTF.

The rearrangement uses TRBV4-2 and TRBJ2-3; 7 bases are a match to TRBD1. The CDR3 totals 16 residues. J lost 1 base, V lost 0 bases, and 4 bases had no gene match. Germline-derived CDR1 and CDR2 are LGHNA and YNFKEQ. This CDR3 reads CASSQDRTGRTDTQYF. CDR3 DNA sequence: TGTGCCAGCAGCCAAGACCGGACAGGACGCACAGATACGCAGTATTTT.

J is TRBJ2-7 and V is TRBV7-2, with D perhaps TRBD1 (6 bases). V was cut by 3 bases and J by 4 bases, with 13 bases left in between. The CDR3 has 14 residues. Looked up from germline, CDR1 is SGHTA and CDR2 is FQGNSA. The CDR3 reads CASSLDRLSYEQYF. For the CDR3, the DNA is TGTGCCAGCAGCTTGGACAGATTATCGTACGAGCAGTACTTC.

J is TRBJ2-7 and V is TRBV5-6; 9 positions agree with TRBD2. Germline V lookup: CDR1 SGHDT, CDR2 YYEEEE. The CDR3 extends over 16 amino acids. V dropped 3 bases and J dropped 4; count of bases not matched to a gene: 11. CDR3 loop: CASSSDSGSSLYEQYF. The CDR3 bases are TGTGCCAGCAGCTCGGATAGCGGGAGTTCTCTTTACGAGCAGTACTTC.

V and J are TRBV7-2 and TRBJ2-3, with 9 bases fitting TRBD2. From germline, CDR1 is SGHTA and CDR2 FQGNSA. After removal of 0 bases from V and 1 base from J, the junction contained 8 bases not matched to a gene. The CDR3 runs 18 residues. Here the CDR3 DNA reads TGTGCCAGCAGCTTAGCCGGCGGGGGGGCTTGGGGCACAGATACGCAGTATTTT. Residues: CASSLAGGGAWGTDTQYF.

The V and J genes are TRBV20-1 and TRBJ2-1; tentative D call: TRBD2 (6 bases). This CDR3 region has 11 residues. With 6 bases removed from V and 10 bases from J, the gap between germline ends came to 13 bases. Per the germline V gene, CDR1 is DFQATT and CDR2 is SNEGSKA (reference sequence). Written as DNA, the CDR3 is TGCAGTGCCCGGGGAGGCTTGGAGCAGTTCTTC. It specifies CSARGGLEQFF.

The chain links TRBV5-1 to TRBJ2-7, with 7 bases lining up with TRBD2. The length of the CDR3 is 15 residues. Trimming took 0 bases from V and 2 from J; bases not matched to a gene: 5. The germline gives CDR1 SGHRS, CDR2 YFSETQ. CDR3 sequence (DNA): TGCGCCAGCAGCTTGGATCCGGGAGGCGCCTACGAGCAGTACTTC. This sequence encodes CASSLDPGGAYEQYF.

The chain's CDR3 is CASSLLQFPYEQYF. The CDR3 coding sequence is TGTGCCAGCAGTTTACTGCAGTTCCCCTACGAGCAGTACTTC. J is TRBJ2-7 and V is TRBV27; D unclear. The CDR3 sequence is 14 residues long. CDR1 and CDR2 (germline): MNHEY, SMNVEV (reference sequence). V was trimmed by 2 bases and J by 2 bases, leaving 10 bases between them.

V is TRBV4-3 and J is TRBJ2-3, with TRBD1 identical over 9 bases. Germline CDR1 LGHNA, CDR2 YSLEER. V lost 8 bases to trimming and J lost 2 bases; unmatched junction nucleotides: 2. The CDR3 sequence is 13 residues long. CDR3 sequence reads: CASGDRATDTQYF. The CDR3 coding sequence is TGCGCCAGCGGGGACAGGGCCACAGATACGCAGTATTTT.

The chain combines TRBV2 with TRBJ2-2; 14 bases align to TRBD2. This CDR3 has 17 amino acids. The V gene end was trimmed by 8 bases and the J gene end by 0 bases; junction bases not matched to a gene: 5. Germline V gives CDR1 SNHLY, CDR2 FYNNEI. The CDR3 loop reads CASETTSGRANTGELFF. The CDR3 DNA reads TGTGCCAGCGAAACGACTAGCGGGAGGGCGAACACCGGGGAGCTGTTTTTT.

V and J are TRBV18 and TRBJ2-7; TRBD2 agrees at 9 bases. Germline V gives CDR1 KGHSH, CDR2 LQKENI. Germline trimming cut 2 bases from V and 5 bases from J; bases unmatched to any gene: 7. The CDR3 covers 15 residues. CDR3 in DNA: TGTGCCAGCTCACCAGGACTAGCGAGTATTGACGAGCAGTACTTC. Translation gives CASSPGLASIDEQYF.

The rearrangement joins TRBV7-8 to TRBJ2-1; tentative D call: TRBD1 (5 bases). The CDR3 contains 13 residues. Trimming pared 0 bases from V and 7 bases from J, leaving 7 bases between. CDR1 is SGHVS and CDR2 is FQNEAQ in the germline V gene. This chain's CDR3 is CASSLARVNEQFF. The CDR3 region has the DNA TGTGCCAGCAGCTTAGCCAGGGTAAATGAGCAGTTCTTC.

This chain uses TRBV7-9 with TRBJ1-4; no clear D. This CDR3 spans 16 amino acids. Trimming removed 4 bases from V and 4 bases from J, with 16 bases in between. CDR1 SEHNR and CDR2 FQNEAQ come from the germline V gene (reference sequence). CDR3 nucleotide sequence: TGTGCCAGCAGCTCCCCCCTCGGGGATGTTAATGAAAAACTGTTTTTT. This sequence encodes CASSSPLGDVNEKLFF.

This chain connects TRBV20-1 to TRBJ2-7, with TRBD2 matching over 8 bases. This CDR3 comprises 11 residues. Germline CDR1 and CDR2: DFQATT and SNEGSKA (reference sequence). The CDR3 reads CGERESYEQYF. CDR3 coding DNA: TGCGGGGAGCGGGAGAGCTACGAGCAGTACTTC.

The gene calls are TRBV5-1 and TRBJ1-2; TRBD1 agrees at 9 bases. The CDR3 is 15 residues long. CDR1 is SGHRS and CDR2 is YFSETQ in the germline V gene. V was clipped by 4 bases and J by 7 bases; unmatched bases: 11. CDR3 loop: CASSDPGQGNGGYTF. The CDR3, as DNA: TGCGCCAGCAGCGACCCGGGACAGGGAAACGGTGGCTACACCTTC.

The chain couples TRBV7-9 to TRBJ1-1, with 9 bases matching TRBD1. After removal of 5 bases from V and 3 bases from J, the junction contained 4 bases not matched to a gene. CDR3 length equals 14 residues. CDR1 and CDR2 from the germline V gene are SEHNR and FQNEAQ (reference sequence). The CDR3 DNA reads TGTGCCAGCAGCCGGGACAGGGCGGACACTGAAGCTTTCTTT. Amino acids: CASSRDRADTEAFF.

V and J are TRBV9 and TRBJ1-6, with a tentative D call TRBD1 (5 bases). The V end lost 3 bases, the J end lost 8 bases, and 15 bases lay between the germline ends. The CDR3 consists of 15 residues. Per the germline V gene, CDR1 is SGDLS and CDR2 is YYNGEE. The CDR3, as DNA: TGTGCCAGCAGCGGACCCGGGGGGTCCTATTCACCCCTCCACTTT. Translation gives CASSGPGGSYSPLHF. Looking up the rest from reference TRBV9 and TRBJ1-6 gives the full variable domain: DSGVTQTPKHLITATGQRVTLRCSPRSGDLSVYWYQQSLDQGLQFLIQYYNGEERAKGNILERFSAQQFPDLHSELNLSSLELGDSALYFCASSGPGGSYSPLHFGNGTRLTVT.

The chain has TRBV14 and TRBJ2-7, with D possibly being TRBD2 (6 bases). The CDR3 contains 14 residues. The germline CDR1 and CDR2 sequences are SGHDN and FVKESK. Trimming took off 5 bases at V and 0 bases at J, with 11 bases between the two ends. The CDR3 DNA reads TGTGCCAGCAGCTATGGGACTGACTCCTACGAGCAGTACTTC. Translated, it gives CASSYGTDSYEQYF.

The rearrangement joins TRBV12-3 or TRBV12-4 to TRBJ2-1; maybe TRBD1 (5 bases). The CDR3 has 11 residues. Trimming removed 8 bases from V and 9 bases from J, with 11 bases in between. The CDR3 here is CASLSRGEQFF. The CDR3 nucleotides read TGTGCCAGCCTTTCTAGGGGTGAGCAGTTCTTC.

This chain links TRBV30 with TRBJ2-3, with D possibly matching TRBD1 (6 bases). The germline gives CDR1 GTSNPN, CDR2 SVGIG (reference sequence). Trimming pared 2 bases from V and 2 bases from J, leaving 11 bases between. This CDR3 region has 14 residues. CDR3 region: CAWSPGQLTDTQYF. The CDR3 DNA follows: TGTGCCTGGAGTCCAGGACAGCTCACAGATACGCAGTATTTT.

This chain connects TRBV18 to TRBJ2-7, with unresolved D. Germline assignment: CDR1 KGHSH and CDR2 LQKENI. V lost 2 bases and J lost 3, with 14 bases in between. The CDR3 consists of 15 residues. CDR3 DNA sequence: TGTGCCAGCTCACCATCCCCAGCGATATTCTACGAGCAGTACTTC. This codes for CASSPSPAIFYEQYF.

V and J are TRBV15 and TRBJ1-1; D is undetermined. Trimming took 0 bases from V and 1 from J, leaving 15 bases between them. Germline V gives CDR1 LNHNV, CDR2 YYDKDF (reference sequence). This CDR3 has 17 amino acids. The CDR3 here is CATSRDRGLVRNTEAFF. CDR3 coding DNA: TGTGCCACCAGCAGAGATCGTGGACTAGTACGGAACACTGAAGCTTTCTTT.

The chain has TRBV5-1 and TRBJ2-7; the match to TRBD2 covers 12 bases. The CDR3 extends over 17 amino acids. Germline V CDR1 and CDR2: SGHRS, YFSETQ. The V segment lost 6 bases and the J segment 5 bases; nucleotides outside the gene matches: 15. CDR3 DNA: TGCGCCAGCACCGGGAGGGCTAGCGGGAGGGCCCGGAACGAGCAGTACTTC. This encodes CASTGRASGRARNEQYF.